The 21 T cell receptor beta chains below were found in one sample sequenced in a study of lymphopenia after photon versus proton radiotherapy. The repertoire was sequenced with immunoSEQ multiplex PCR; TCRdb's copy has only in-frame clones and lacks some. The sample records 150,000 to 200,000 clones, approximately 90% being singletons. The starting material was peripheral blood, obtained from a patient treated with photon-based radiotherapy. Source of these receptors: a man aged 50-60 years with gastric cancer.

The chain links TRBV12-5 to TRBJ1-2; 8 bases match TRBD1. The germline V gene encodes CDR1 LGHNT and CDR2 FRNRAP. The CDR3 contains 12 residues. Trimming took 7 bases from V and 7 from J; bases not matched to a gene: 5. The CDR3 spells CASAQGAFGYTF. CDR3 nucleotides: TGTGCTAGTGCCCAGGGGGCGTTTGGCTACACCTTC. The entire variable domain, with the rest obtained from reference TRBV12-5 and TRBJ1-2, is as follows: DARVTQTPRHKVTEMGQEVTMRCQPILGHNTVFWYRQTMMQGLELLAYFRNRAPLDDSGMPKDRFSAEMPDATLATLKIQPSEPRDSAVYFCASAQGAFGYTFGSGTRLTVV.

In this sample, this clone turned up a few times. This chain joins TRBV6-4 and TRBJ2-6; 10 bases line up with TRBD1. The ends lost 3 bases at V and 2 bases at J; junction bases unmatched: 1. From germline, CDR1 is MRHNA and CDR2 SNTAGT. CDR3 length equals 16 residues. CDR3 protein: CASSEGTGAGANVLTF. The CDR3 coding sequence is TGTGCCAGCAGTGAAGGGACAGGGGCTGGGGCCAACGTCCTGACTTTC.

V is TRBV6-6 and J is TRBJ2-2; 7 nucleotides agree with TRBD2. Germline V lookup: CDR1 MNHNY, CDR2 SVGAGI (reference sequence). The CDR3 covers 13 residues. V trimming: 6 bases; J trimming: 6 bases; junction bases outside the gene matches: 4. The CDR3 loop is CASSQLAPGELFF. As DNA, the CDR3 is TGTGCCAGCAGCCAACTAGCGCCCGGGGAGCTGTTTTTT.

The chain has TRBV19 and TRBJ2-7, with 8 nucleotides matching TRBD2. CDR3 length: 16 amino acids. The V gene's germline CDR1 is LNHDA and CDR2 SQIVND (reference sequence). V shed 4 bases and J 0 bases; nucleotides not matched to a gene: 8. The CDR3 DNA reads TGTGCCAGTAGTAATCTTCCGGGAGGGAGCTCCTACGAGCAGTACTTC. Protein sequence: CASSNLPGGSSYEQYF.

This clone has a handful of counts. The gene calls are TRBV18 and TRBJ1-5; D is undetermined. Trimming left V 3 bases short and J 0 bases short, with 9 bases between. CDR3 length: 15 residues. Per germline, CDR1 KGHSH and CDR2 LQKENI. CDR3 DNA sequence: TGTGCCAGCTCACCGATGGCGGTTAGCAATCAGCCCCAGCATTTT. Its translation: CASSPMAVSNQPQHF.

V is TRBV5-1 and J is TRBJ2-7; D is undetermined. CDR3 length equals 13 residues. The V end was cut by 0 bases, the J end by 3 bases, with 7 bases between. Germline CDR1 reads SGHRS; CDR2 reads YFSETQ. The DNA for the CDR3 is TGCGCCAGCAGCTTGGACGCCTTCTACGAGCAGTACTTC. Protein sequence: CASSLDAFYEQYF.

The chain uses TRBV11-1 and TRBJ2-1; D ambiguous. CDR1 and CDR2 from the germline V gene are SGHAT and FQDESV (reference sequence). Trimming cost V 0 bases and J 8 bases, with 11 bases left between them. The CDR3 consists of 14 residues. The CDR3 region is CASSLATQGDEQFF. The CDR3 region has the DNA TGTGCCAGCAGCTTAGCGACGCAAGGTGATGAGCAGTTCTTC.

This clone occurred a few times. V and J are TRBV19 and TRBJ1-5, with D perhaps matching TRBD1 (6 bases). Trimming took off 5 bases at V and 1 base at J, with 12 bases between the two ends. From germline, CDR1 is LNHDA and CDR2 SQIVND (reference sequence). This CDR3 is built from 15 residues. This CDR3 is CASSVTGSSNQPQHF. The DNA of the CDR3 is TGTGCCAGTAGTGTGACAGGATCCAGCAATCAGCCCCAGCATTTT.

CDR3 amino acids: CASGGGRTDFATNEKLFF. In DNA, the CDR3 is TGTGCCAGCGGGGGCGGACGGACAGATTTTGCAACTAATGAAAAACTGTTTTTT. The chain uses TRBV7-9 and TRBJ1-4, with a tentative D call TRBD1 (6 bases). V was clipped by 8 bases and J by 0 bases, with 22 bases between them. The length of the CDR3 is 18 residues. Germline values: CDR1 SEHNR, CDR2 FQNEAQ (reference sequence).

V gene TRBV7-9 combines with J gene TRBJ2-2; 12 positions agree with TRBD2. J was trimmed by 1 base and V by 4 bases; bases with no gene match: 7. CDR3 length: 18 amino acids. CDR1 is SEHNR, CDR2 FQNEAQ, per germline (reference sequence). The CDR3 DNA is TGTGCCAGCAGCTACCGACTAGCGGGAGAACAGAACACCGGGGAGCTGTTTTTT. Its translation is CASSYRLAGEQNTGELFF.

The chain couples TRBV30 to TRBJ2-6; tentatively, D is TRBD2 (6 bases). The CDR3 spans 16 residues. Trimming removed 8 bases from V and 0 bases from J, with 17 bases in between. The V gene's germline CDR1 is GTSNPN and CDR2 SVGIG (reference sequence). For the CDR3, the DNA is TGTGCCCGGAACCGGGACTCAAACTCTGGGGCCAACGTCCTGACTTTC. This encodes CARNRDSNSGANVLTF.

The chain uses TRBV27 and TRBJ2-7; a weak D match, TRBD1 (6 bases). Trimming took off 6 bases at V and 4 bases at J, with 13 bases between the two ends. Germline V gives CDR1 MNHEY, CDR2 SMNVEV (reference sequence). CDR3 length: 13 residues. The CDR3 region is CASSPFGQYEQYF. CDR3 nucleotide sequence: TGTGCCAGCAGCCCCTTTGGACAGTACGAGCAGTACTTC.

This chain connects TRBV19 to TRBJ1-5; 10 bases are shared with TRBD1. The CDR3 runs to 15 residues. V dropped 2 bases and J dropped 6; count of bases not matched to a gene: 4. Germline CDR1 LNHDA, CDR2 SQIVND (reference sequence). CDR3 loop: CASSITWTGGQPQHF. CDR3 DNA: TGTGCCAGTAGTATAACCTGGACAGGGGGTCAGCCCCAGCATTTT.

The gene calls are TRBV21-1 and TRBJ2-1. TRBV21-1 is given as a pseudogene. CDR3 length equals 17 residues. In DNA, the CDR3 is TGTGCCAGCAGCAAAGCCCGGGCCCGATATGCCTACAATGAGCAGTTCTTC. This codes for CASSKARARYAYNEQFF.

This chain uses TRBV29-1 with TRBJ1-1; no clear D gene. CDR1 SQVTM and CDR2 ANQGSEA come from the germline V gene. This CDR3 region has 13 residues. V was shortened by 4 bases and J by 6 bases, with 15 bases between the two germline ends. CDR3 DNA: TGCAGCGTTGGACGGGGTGGAACTTCTGAAGCTTTCTTT. Amino acid sequence: CSVGRGGTSEAFF.

This clone was observed many times. J is TRBJ1-1 and V is TRBV7-9; D may be TRBD1 (5 bases). The CDR3 is made up of 15 amino acids. V was cut by 3 bases and J by 3 bases, with 14 bases left in between. CDR1 SEHNR and CDR2 FQNEAQ come from the germline V gene (reference sequence). CDR3 nucleotide sequence: TGTGCCAGCAGCTTTACCCGGGGCGGCGACACTGAAGCTTTCTTT. Residues: CASSFTRGGDTEAFF.

V is TRBV11-1 and J is TRBJ1-3, with D perhaps matching TRBD1 (5 bases). Trimming shortened V by 7 bases and J by 2 bases, and 18 bases separated the two germline ends. Per germline, CDR1 SGHAT and CDR2 FQDESV (reference sequence). The CDR3 is 16 amino acids. The CDR3 region has the DNA TGTGCCAGCACCCGGACATTCGCAGCGACTGGAAACACCATATATTTT. This gives the protein CASTRTFAATGNTIYF.

The chain is built from TRBV7-9 and TRBJ1-2; no clear D. V gave up 3 bases and J gave up 2 bases, with 10 bases separating them. The germline V gene has CDR1 SEHNR and CDR2 FQNEAQ (reference sequence). The CDR3 extends over 14 amino acids. The CDR3 sequence: CASSFPGGNYGYTF. In DNA, the CDR3 is TGTGCCAGCAGCTTCCCAGGTGGGAACTATGGCTACACCTTC.

This chain joins TRBV5-1 and TRBJ2-7, with D maybe TRBD1 (6 bases). This CDR3 has 14 residues. Germline V gene lookup returns CDR1 SGHRS and CDR2 YFSETQ. V lost 3 bases and J lost 0, with 10 bases in between. The CDR3, as DNA: TGCGCCAGCAGCTCGACAGGAACCTCCTACGAGCAGTACTTC. This encodes CASSSTGTSYEQYF.

The chain joins TRBV7-9 to TRBJ1-1, with TRBD1 as a possible D gene (5 bases). The ends were cut back, 2 bases at V and 7 bases at J, with 14 bases in the middle. Germline V gene sequence: CDR1 SEHNR, CDR2 FQNEAQ (reference sequence). This CDR3 spans 14 amino acids. This CDR3 reads CASSLNIGAGEAFF. For the CDR3, the DNA is TGTGCCAGCAGCTTAAACATTGGGGCGGGTGAAGCTTTCTTT.

The chain has TRBV30 and TRBJ1-4; perhaps TRBD1 as D (6 bases). V was cut by 0 bases and J by 2 bases, with 10 bases left in between. Germline V gene data show CDR1 as GTSNPN and CDR2 as SVGIG (reference sequence). The CDR3 has 15 residues. The CDR3 DNA follows: TGTGCCTGGAGTGTACAGGGATCGACTAATGAAAAACTGTTTTTT. This codes for CAWSVQGSTNEKLFF. Filled out from reference TRBV30 and TRBJ1-4, the complete variable domain reads SQTIHQWPATLVQPVGSPLSLECTVEGTSNPNLYWYRQAAGRGLQLLFYSVGIGQISSEVPQNLSASRPQDRQFILSSKKLLLSDSGFYLCAWSVQGSTNEKLFFGSGTQLSVL.